The rows below give T cell receptor beta chains drawn from one sample of a study of identical twins. MiXCR, run by TCRdb on the 5' RACE reads, gives a single entry per CDR3 protein. The sample lists roughly 480,000 distinct CDR3 sequences, around 24% occurring once. This sample also appeared in a second study, on T cells expressing NK-cell markers.

What was sequenced was CD4+ T cells sorted from blood. These receptor sequences come from a young woman in good health. The CDR3 runs from the conserved cysteine through the conserved F or W. D genes are given only for firm matches. For some rows the clone size is stated as once, few or many, or as a class when expanded; others skip it.

cdr3_length: 11; v_call: TRBV7-2; j_call: TRBJ2-1; clone_size: few; d_call: .; cdr3_nt: TGTGCCAGCAGCATGTACGGTGAGCAGTTCTTC; cdr3_aa: CASSMYGEQFF
cdr3_length: 13; v_call: TRBV5-1; j_call: TRBJ1-1; clone_size: .; d_call: .; cdr3_nt: TGCGCCAGCAGCTTGAGGAGGGAAGGTGAAGCTTTCTTT; cdr3_aa: CASSLRREGEAFF
cdr3_length: 16; v_call: TRBV6-5; j_call: TRBJ2-5; clone_size: .; d_call: .; cdr3_nt: TGTGCCAGCAGTTACGGAATTCTAGCATCTCAAGAGACCCAGTACTTC; cdr3_aa: CASSYGILASQETQYF
cdr3_length: 13; v_call: TRBV7-2; j_call: TRBJ1-2; clone_size: many; d_call: .; cdr3_nt: TGTGCCAGCAGCTTCACAGGGCTCGATGGCTACACCTTC; cdr3_aa: CASSFTGLDGYTF
cdr3_length: 13; v_call: TRBV6-2/TRBV6-3; j_call: TRBJ1-1; clone_size: few; d_call: .; cdr3_nt: TGTGCCAGCAGGCTCCAACCGAACACTGAAGCTTTCTTT; cdr3_aa: CASRLQPNTEAFF
cdr3_length: 15; v_call: TRBV5-6; j_call: TRBJ1-1; clone_size: .; d_call: .; cdr3_nt: TGTGCCAGCACCTCCGGGGCGGTTTTCGGCACTGAAGCTTTCTTT; cdr3_aa: CASTSGAVFGTEAFF
cdr3_length: 12; v_call: TRBV5-1; j_call: TRBJ1-2; clone_size: few; d_call: .; cdr3_nt: TGCGCCAGCAGCTCGGACATCTATGGCTACACCTTC; cdr3_aa: CASSSDIYGYTF
cdr3_length: 15; v_call: TRBV2; j_call: TRBJ2-3; clone_size: .; d_call: TRBD1; cdr3_nt: TGTGCCAGCAGTGTGGGAGACAGGGCCACAGATACGCAGTATTTT; cdr3_aa: CASSVGDRATDTQYF
cdr3_length: 17; v_call: TRBV7-2; j_call: TRBJ2-1; clone_size: many; d_call: TRBD2; cdr3_nt: TGTGCCAGCAGCTTAGCGCTGGCTAGCGGGAGGAGAAGTGAGCAGTTCTTC; cdr3_aa: CASSLALASGRRSEQFF
cdr3_length: 15; v_call: TRBV5-1; j_call: TRBJ1-3; clone_size: .; d_call: .; cdr3_nt: TGCGCCAGCAGCCCACCGGGACTCTCTGGAAACACCATATATTTT; cdr3_aa: CASSPPGLSGNTIYF
cdr3_length: 15; v_call: TRBV7-2; j_call: TRBJ2-3; clone_size: .; d_call: .; cdr3_nt: TGTGCCAGCAGCTTAACCCGCCCTGGCACAGATACGCAGTATTTT; cdr3_aa: CASSLTRPGTDTQYF
cdr3_length: 14; v_call: TRBV20-1; j_call: TRBJ2-2; clone_size: .; d_call: .; cdr3_nt: TGCAGTGTGTTACGGGCTACGAACACCGGGGAGCTGTTTTTT; cdr3_aa: CSVLRATNTGELFF
cdr3_length: 16; v_call: TRBV11-3; j_call: TRBJ2-2; clone_size: few; d_call: .; cdr3_nt: TGTGCCAGCAACCTCGACGGCGGGGTAGGCACCGGGGAGCTGTTTTTT; cdr3_aa: CASNLDGGVGTGELFF
cdr3_length: 15; v_call: TRBV4-3; j_call: TRBJ2-2; clone_size: .; d_call: .; cdr3_nt: TGCGCCAGCAGCCTCCTCAGGCACCTCACCGGGGAGCTGTTTTTT; cdr3_aa: CASSLLRHLTGELFF
cdr3_length: 15; v_call: TRBV12-3/TRBV12-4; j_call: TRBJ1-5; clone_size: many; d_call: TRBD1; cdr3_nt: TGTGCCAGCAGCACGGACAGGATGCGCAATCAGCCCCAGCATTTT; cdr3_aa: CASSTDRMRNQPQHF
cdr3_length: 14; v_call: TRBV20-1; j_call: TRBJ1-1; clone_size: many; d_call: .; cdr3_nt: TGCAGTGCTAGGGTATTAGCGGCGAACACTGAAGCTTTCTTT; cdr3_aa: CSARVLAANTEAFF
cdr3_length: 15; v_call: TRBV27; j_call: TRBJ2-5; clone_size: .; d_call: .; cdr3_nt: TGTGCCAGCAGAAAAACCGGGTACTACCAAGAGACCCAGTACTTC; cdr3_aa: CASRKTGYYQETQYF
cdr3_length: 14; v_call: TRBV20-1; j_call: TRBJ2-1; clone_size: .; d_call: .; cdr3_nt: TGCAGTGCTAGAGATCGAGGCTCGAACAATGAGCAGTTCTTC; cdr3_aa: CSARDRGSNNEQFF
cdr3_length: 16; v_call: TRBV12-1; j_call: TRBJ2-2; clone_size: .; d_call: .; cdr3_nt: TGTGCCAGCAGCTTTGAAAAGGGGACTACCACCGGGGAGCTGTTTTTT; cdr3_aa: CASSFEKGTTTGELFF
cdr3_length: 13; v_call: TRBV29-1; j_call: TRBJ2-1; clone_size: .; d_call: .; cdr3_nt: TGCAGCGTTGAACTCGCCCCCTACAATGAGCAGTTCTTC; cdr3_aa: CSVELAPYNEQFF
cdr3_length: 16; v_call: TRBV5-5; j_call: TRBJ2-6; clone_size: .; d_call: .; cdr3_nt: TGTGCCAGCAGCTTGGAGTGGAGGGCCGGGGCCAACGTCCTGACTTTC; cdr3_aa: CASSLEWRAGANVLTF
cdr3_length: 13; v_call: TRBV12-3/TRBV12-4; j_call: TRBJ1-2; clone_size: few; d_call: .; cdr3_nt: TGTGCCAGCAGCCGAGAAGGCCGGTATGGCTACACCTTC; cdr3_aa: CASSREGRYGYTF
cdr3_length: 14; v_call: TRBV20-1; j_call: TRBJ1-5; clone_size: many; d_call: TRBD1; cdr3_nt: TGCAGTGCTCCTGGGACAGGGCCCAATCAGCCCCAGCATTTT; cdr3_aa: CSAPGTGPNQPQHF
cdr3_length: 13; v_call: TRBV11-2; j_call: TRBJ2-1; clone_size: .; d_call: TRBD2; cdr3_nt: TGTGCCAGCAGCTTGGGACTAGCGGGGGAATTGGTCTTC; cdr3_aa: CASSLGLAGELVF
cdr3_length: 14; v_call: TRBV9; j_call: TRBJ2-5; clone_size: .; d_call: .; cdr3_nt: TGTGCCAGCAGCGGGACCCAGCGGCGTGAGACCCAGTACTTC; cdr3_aa: CASSGTQRRETQYF
cdr3_length: 17; v_call: TRBV9; j_call: TRBJ2-1; clone_size: .; d_call: TRBD2; cdr3_nt: TGTGCCAGCAGCCCCCACCTAAGCGGGGGCTCCTACAATGAGCAGTTCTTC; cdr3_aa: CASSPHLSGGSYNEQFF
cdr3_length: 11; v_call: TRBV12-3/TRBV12-4; j_call: TRBJ2-4; clone_size: .; d_call: .; cdr3_nt: TGTGCCAGCAGTTTAAAGCTCATTCAGTACTTC; cdr3_aa: CASSLKLIQYF
cdr3_length: 14; v_call: TRBV10-3; j_call: TRBJ2-3; clone_size: .; d_call: .; cdr3_nt: TGTGCCATCGGCAACACCCCGCTCACAGATACGCAGTATTTT; cdr3_aa: CAIGNTPLTDTQYF
cdr3_length: 15; v_call: TRBV5-1; j_call: TRBJ2-3; clone_size: .; d_call: .; cdr3_nt: TGCGCCAGCAGCTTGATACAGGGGACTACAGATACGCAGTATTTT; cdr3_aa: CASSLIQGTTDTQYF
cdr3_length: 12; v_call: TRBV20-1; j_call: TRBJ2-7; clone_size: .; d_call: TRBD2; cdr3_nt: TGCAGTACTCGGGGGGACGGGGACGAGCAGTACTTC; cdr3_aa: CSTRGDGDEQYF
cdr3_length: 15; v_call: TRBV3-1; j_call: TRBJ2-5; clone_size: few; d_call: TRBD2; cdr3_nt: TGTGCCAGCAGCAGACTAGCGGGGGGGTGGGAGACCCAGTACTTC; cdr3_aa: CASSRLAGGWETQYF
cdr3_length: 13; v_call: TRBV16; j_call: TRBJ1-1; clone_size: few; d_call: .; cdr3_nt: TGTGCCAGCAGCCAATCTAGGGGAAGTCTAGCTTTCTTT; cdr3_aa: CASSQSRGSLAFF
cdr3_length: 14; v_call: TRBV27; j_call: TRBJ2-5; clone_size: .; d_call: .; cdr3_nt: TGTGCCAGCAGTTTAAGGGATACGCGGGAGACCCAGTACTTC; cdr3_aa: CASSLRDTRETQYF
cdr3_length: 15; v_call: TRBV5-1; j_call: TRBJ2-1; clone_size: few; d_call: .; cdr3_nt: TGCGCCAGCAGCGACTCGGGTAATTCCTACAATGAGCAGTTCTTC; cdr3_aa: CASSDSGNSYNEQFF
cdr3_length: 14; v_call: TRBV20-1; j_call: TRBJ1-1; clone_size: few; d_call: .; cdr3_nt: TGCAGTGCTAGTAGGGGCCCACGGGGCACTGAAGCTTTCTTT; cdr3_aa: CSASRGPRGTEAFF
cdr3_length: 15; v_call: TRBV5-1; j_call: TRBJ2-7; clone_size: .; d_call: .; cdr3_nt: TGCGCCAGCAATACCAAAATGTCGTTTTCCTACGAGCAGTACTTC; cdr3_aa: CASNTKMSFSYEQYF
cdr3_length: 15; v_call: TRBV27; j_call: TRBJ2-2; clone_size: few; d_call: .; cdr3_nt: TGTGCCAGCAGTTTAGGGGCCCCAGTCGAAGGGGAGCTGTTTTTT; cdr3_aa: CASSLGAPVEGELFF
cdr3_length: 16; v_call: TRBV11-2; j_call: TRBJ1-1; clone_size: .; d_call: TRBD1; cdr3_nt: TGTGCCAGCAGCCCAAGACAGGGGGCTGAGCCGACGAAAGCTTTCTTT; cdr3_aa: CASSPRQGAEPTKAFF
cdr3_length: 15; v_call: TRBV18; j_call: TRBJ2-7; clone_size: few; d_call: .; cdr3_nt: TGTGCCAGCTCACCATCGACCATTCCCAACTACGAGCAGTACTTC; cdr3_aa: CASSPSTIPNYEQYF
cdr3_length: 17; v_call: TRBV3-1; j_call: TRBJ2-1; clone_size: .; d_call: TRBD1; cdr3_nt: TGTGCCAGCAGCCAAGATTTTGGGACAGGGAATTCGGATGAGCAGTTCTTC; cdr3_aa: CASSQDFGTGNSDEQFF
cdr3_length: 19; v_call: TRBV10-3; j_call: TRBJ2-5; clone_size: few; d_call: TRBD2; cdr3_nt: TGTGCCATCAGTGAGTCCGGGACTAGCGGCCGCTTTTACCAAGAGACCCAGTACTTC; cdr3_aa: CAISESGTSGRFYQETQYF
cdr3_length: 16; v_call: TRBV19; j_call: TRBJ2-1; clone_size: .; d_call: TRBD1; cdr3_nt: TGTGCCAGTAGTATAGGGAGAGGGGACAGCTCTCGAGAGCAGTTCTTC; cdr3_aa: CASSIGRGDSSREQFF
cdr3_length: 14; v_call: TRBV30; j_call: TRBJ2-2; clone_size: .; d_call: .; cdr3_nt: TGTGCCTGGAGTGTATCGGGGTATACCGGGGAGCTGTTTTTT; cdr3_aa: CAWSVSGYTGELFF
cdr3_length: 15; v_call: TRBV20-1; j_call: TRBJ1-1; clone_size: few; d_call: .; cdr3_nt: TGCAGTGCCCCTGGGAGAGGCAGGGTCACCACTGAAGCTTTCTTT; cdr3_aa: CSAPGRGRVTTEAFF
cdr3_length: 19; v_call: TRBV28; j_call: TRBJ1-3; clone_size: few; d_call: TRBD1; cdr3_nt: TGTGCCAGCAGTTTCCCACGTGGGGGACAGGGTACCCTTGGAAACACCATATATTTT; cdr3_aa: CASSFPRGGQGTLGNTIYF
cdr3_length: 13; v_call: TRBV20-1; j_call: TRBJ1-1; clone_size: few; d_call: .; cdr3_nt: TGCAGTGCTAGGACAGAGATGAACACTGAAGCTTTCTTT; cdr3_aa: CSARTEMNTEAFF
cdr3_length: 13; v_call: TRBV5-1; j_call: TRBJ2-5; clone_size: few; d_call: .; cdr3_nt: TGCGCCAGCAGCTCCCGACTTCAAGAGACCCAGTACTTC; cdr3_aa: CASSSRLQETQYF
cdr3_length: 17; v_call: TRBV9; j_call: TRBJ2-3; clone_size: few; d_call: TRBD2; cdr3_nt: TGTGCCAGCAGCGTAGGTGGGAGGGATTTATCGACAGATACGCAGTATTTT; cdr3_aa: CASSVGGRDLSTDTQYF
cdr3_length: 18; v_call: TRBV27; j_call: TRBJ2-7; clone_size: .; d_call: TRBD2; cdr3_nt: TGTGCCAGCAGTCCTCGGGGACTAGCGGGGGCTCGGGTCTACGAGCAGTACTTC; cdr3_aa: CASSPRGLAGARVYEQYF
cdr3_length: 16; v_call: TRBV12-2; j_call: TRBJ1-1; clone_size: .; d_call: .; cdr3_nt: TGTGCAAGTCGCCTACGAATCCAGGGGATAAACACTGAAGCTTTCTTT; cdr3_aa: CASRLRIQGINTEAFF
cdr3_length: 13; v_call: TRBV29-1; j_call: TRBJ1-2; clone_size: few; d_call: TRBD1; cdr3_nt: TGCAGCGTCTCCTTCACAGGGGGAGATGGCTACACCTTC; cdr3_aa: CSVSFTGGDGYTF
cdr3_length: 17; v_call: TRBV21-1; j_call: TRBJ2-5; clone_size: .; d_call: .; cdr3_nt: TGTGCCAGCAGCAATATCCGGGCAGGGAGGTGGTCGGAGACCCAGTACTTC; cdr3_aa: CASSNIRAGRWSETQYF
cdr3_length: 16; v_call: TRBV20-1; j_call: TRBJ1-5; clone_size: few; d_call: TRBD1; cdr3_nt: TGCAGTGCTAGCGCCCCGGACAGGGCAAGCAATCAGCCCCAGCATTTT; cdr3_aa: CSASAPDRASNQPQHF
cdr3_length: 15; v_call: TRBV20-1; j_call: TRBJ1-1; clone_size: .; d_call: TRBD1; cdr3_nt: TGCAGTGCTAGTGACTCCGGGACAGGGGGTATAGAAGCTTTCTTT; cdr3_aa: CSASDSGTGGIEAFF
cdr3_length: 11; v_call: TRBV19; j_call: TRBJ1-2; clone_size: few; d_call: .; cdr3_nt: TGTGCCAGTAGTTTTTGGAATGGCTACACCTTC; cdr3_aa: CASSFWNGYTF
cdr3_length: 16; v_call: TRBV11-2; j_call: TRBJ2-1; clone_size: few; d_call: TRBD2; cdr3_nt: TGTGCCAGCAGCTCCTCAACTAGCGGGGAGTACAATGAGCAGTTCTTC; cdr3_aa: CASSSSTSGEYNEQFF
cdr3_length: 14; v_call: TRBV7-2; j_call: TRBJ1-1; clone_size: once; d_call: TRBD1; cdr3_nt: TGTGCCAGCAGCTCGCGGACAGGGGGCACTGAAGCTTTCTTT; cdr3_aa: CASSSRTGGTEAFF
cdr3_length: 11; v_call: TRBV11-2; j_call: TRBJ2-1; clone_size: .; d_call: .; cdr3_nt: TGTGCCAGCAGCTTGACACTGGCGCGGTTCTTC; cdr3_aa: CASSLTLARFF
cdr3_length: 15; v_call: TRBV12-3/TRBV12-4; j_call: TRBJ1-6; clone_size: .; d_call: .; cdr3_nt: TGTGCCAGCAGCCCCCGGGGGTCCCGCATTTCACCCCTCCACTTT; cdr3_aa: CASSPRGSRISPLHF